This is a list of T cell receptor beta chains from one sample in a study of cytomegalovirus exposure and HLA in healthy donors. This table comes from immunoSEQ multiplex PCR, and its TCRdb copy is limited to in-frame clones, with some not included. The repertoire holds 150,000 to 200,000 clones, with about 80% as singletons. Sequencing was performed on PBMCs. The receptors were sampled from a young man in good health and CMV-seropositive. CDR3s include the opening cysteine and the closing phenylalanine or tryptophan. Each record gives: J gene, V gene, clone size, D gene, CDR3 protein, CDR3 DNA. D genes are given only for firm matches. Clone sizes are given selectively: once, few, many, or a class where the clone is expanded.

J gene: TRBJ2-3; V gene: TRBV27; clone size: NA; D gene: NA; CDR3 protein: CASTTTGPTDTQYF; CDR3 DNA: TGTGCCAGCACTACTACAGGGCCCACAGATACGCAGTATTTT
J gene: TRBJ1-5; V gene: TRBV6-6; clone size: NA; D gene: NA; CDR3 protein: CASGRIGQPQHF; CDR3 DNA: TGTGCCAGCGGGAGAATTGGTCAGCCCCAGCATTTT
J gene: TRBJ2-5; V gene: TRBV27; clone size: NA; D gene: NA; CDR3 protein: CASSFSRGLETQYF; CDR3 DNA: TGTGCCAGCAGTTTTTCCCGGGGACTAGAGACCCAGTACTTC
J gene: TRBJ1-2; V gene: TRBV5-1; clone size: NA; D gene: TRBD1; CDR3 protein: CASSPTTGGDYGYTF; CDR3 DNA: TGCGCCAGCAGCCCTACTACAGGGGGCGACTATGGCTACACCTTC
J gene: TRBJ1-2; V gene: TRBV10-3; clone size: NA; D gene: TRBD1; CDR3 protein: CAIRVSGGADGYTF; CDR3 DNA: TGTGCCATCCGAGTATCAGGGGGCGCCGATGGCTACACCTTC
J gene: TRBJ1-1; V gene: TRBV18; clone size: once; D gene: NA; CDR3 protein: CASSPRGVGTEAFF; CDR3 DNA: TGTGCCAGCTCACCACGGGGAGTCGGAACTGAAGCTTTCTTT
J gene: TRBJ2-5; V gene: TRBV2; clone size: NA; D gene: TRBD2; CDR3 protein: CASTPGLESGQPQYF; CDR3 DNA: TGTGCCAGCACTCCGGGACTAGAGTCGGGTCAGCCCCAGTACTTC
J gene: TRBJ2-1; V gene: TRBV7-6; clone size: NA; D gene: TRBD2; CDR3 protein: CASSSVSGSYNEQFF; CDR3 DNA: TGTGCCAGCAGCTCCGTAAGCGGGAGTTACAATGAGCAGTTCTTC
J gene: TRBJ1-1; V gene: TRBV19; clone size: NA; D gene: NA; CDR3 protein: CASMMLSEAFF; CDR3 DNA: TGTGCCAGTATGATGCTAAGTGAAGCTTTCTTT
J gene: TRBJ2-7; V gene: TRBV7-9; clone size: NA; D gene: NA; CDR3 protein: CASSYPGVTAYEQYF; CDR3 DNA: TGTGCCAGCAGTTACCCCGGGGTGACGGCCTACGAGCAGTACTTC
J gene: TRBJ1-6; V gene: TRBV6-5; clone size: NA; D gene: TRBD1; CDR3 protein: CASSYVQGDNSPLHF; CDR3 DNA: TGTGCCAGCAGTTACGTGCAGGGGGATAATTCACCCCTCCACTTT
J gene: TRBJ2-1; V gene: TRBV18; clone size: NA; D gene: NA; CDR3 protein: CASSPPQGNEQFF; CDR3 DNA: TGTGCCAGCTCACCACCGCAGGGCAATGAGCAGTTCTTC
J gene: TRBJ2-6; V gene: TRBV19; clone size: NA; D gene: TRBD1; CDR3 protein: CASSTLRDSFSGANVLTF; CDR3 DNA: TGTGCCAGTAGTACCCTCCGGGACAGCTTCTCTGGGGCCAACGTCCTGACTTTC
J gene: TRBJ1-1; V gene: TRBV6-6; clone size: NA; D gene: NA; CDR3 protein: CASRKGGEAFF; CDR3 DNA: TGTGCCAGCAGGAAGGGGGGGGAAGCTTTCTTT
J gene: TRBJ1-5; V gene: TRBV27; clone size: NA; D gene: NA; CDR3 protein: CASSLQGSNQPQHF; CDR3 DNA: TGTGCCAGCAGTTTGCAGGGCAGTAATCAGCCCCAGCATTTT
J gene: TRBJ2-7; V gene: TRBV12-5; clone size: NA; D gene: NA; CDR3 protein: CASGSLQGLWGEQYF; CDR3 DNA: TGTGCTAGTGGTTCCCTGCAGGGGCTGTGGGGTGAGCAGTACTTC
J gene: TRBJ2-1; V gene: TRBV5-1; clone size: NA; D gene: TRBD1; CDR3 protein: CASSLERMGTGGDEQFF; CDR3 DNA: TGCGCCAGCAGCTTGGAAAGAATGGGGACAGGGGGTGATGAGCAGTTCTTC
J gene: TRBJ2-2; V gene: TRBV11-3; clone size: NA; D gene: NA; CDR3 protein: CASRTGGSGELFF; CDR3 DNA: TGTGCCAGCAGAACCGGAGGTAGTGGGGAGCTGTTTTTT
J gene: TRBJ2-1; V gene: TRBV5-6; clone size: NA; D gene: NA; CDR3 protein: CASSVGENEQFF; CDR3 DNA: TGTGCCAGCAGCGTAGGGGAAAATGAGCAGTTCTTC
J gene: TRBJ1-2; V gene: TRBV25-1; clone size: NA; D gene: TRBD1; CDR3 protein: CASSGRGTGLWGYTF; CDR3 DNA: TGTGCCAGCAGTGGTAGGGGGACAGGGCTTTGGGGCTACACCTTC
J gene: TRBJ2-1; V gene: TRBV6-6; clone size: NA; D gene: NA; CDR3 protein: CASSYSSQIYNEQFF; CDR3 DNA: TGTGCCAGCAGTTACTCATCCCAGATCTACAATGAGCAGTTCTTC
J gene: TRBJ2-7; V gene: TRBV5-6; clone size: NA; D gene: TRBD1; CDR3 protein: CASSQTGQGARYEQYF; CDR3 DNA: TGTGCCAGCAGCCAAACAGGACAGGGGGCGAGGTACGAGCAGTACTTC
J gene: TRBJ2-1; V gene: TRBV4-1; clone size: NA; D gene: NA; CDR3 protein: CASSQDGGSYNEQFF; CDR3 DNA: TGCGCCAGCAGCCAAGACGGGGGCTCCTACAATGAGCAGTTCTTC
J gene: TRBJ2-1; V gene: TRBV5-1; clone size: once; D gene: NA; CDR3 protein: CASSLQDNEQFF; CDR3 DNA: TGCGCCAGCAGCTTGCAGGACAATGAGCAGTTCTTC
J gene: TRBJ1-6; V gene: TRBV10-2; clone size: NA; D gene: TRBD1; CDR3 protein: CASSPEFRQGINNSPLHF; CDR3 DNA: TGCGCCAGCAGTCCAGAGTTCCGACAGGGAATAAATAATTCACCCCTCCACTTT
J gene: TRBJ2-7; V gene: TRBV27; clone size: NA; D gene: TRBD2; CDR3 protein: CASSLIAGDPYEQYF; CDR3 DNA: TGTGCCAGCAGTCTCATAGCGGGAGACCCCTACGAGCAGTACTTC
J gene: TRBJ2-5; V gene: TRBV6-1; clone size: NA; D gene: NA; CDR3 protein: CASSAVAPGGFQGETQYF; CDR3 DNA: TGTGCCAGCAGTGCGGTAGCACCGGGAGGCTTTCAGGGGGAGACCCAGTACTTC
J gene: TRBJ2-7; V gene: TRBV7-8; clone size: NA; D gene: TRBD1; CDR3 protein: CASSIPAGQGYEQYF; CDR3 DNA: TGTGCCAGCAGCATACCCGCGGGACAGGGTTACGAGCAGTACTTC
J gene: TRBJ2-7; V gene: TRBV10-2; clone size: NA; D gene: NA; CDR3 protein: CASSFYLPNKTYEQYF; CDR3 DNA: TGCGCCAGCAGTTTTTACCTCCCCAACAAAACCTACGAGCAGTACTTC
J gene: TRBJ1-1; V gene: TRBV6-1; clone size: NA; D gene: NA; CDR3 protein: CASSEQGGPRGREAFF; CDR3 DNA: TGTGCCAGCAGTGAGCAGGGAGGTCCGCGAGGGAGGGAAGCTTTCTTT
J gene: TRBJ2-3; V gene: TRBV19; clone size: few; D gene: TRBD2; CDR3 protein: CASTDSGTRGTDTQYF; CDR3 DNA: TGTGCCAGTACGGATAGCGGGACTCGAGGCACAGATACGCAGTATTTT
J gene: TRBJ1-1; V gene: TRBV6-6; clone size: NA; D gene: NA; CDR3 protein: CASSYSISTANTEAFF; CDR3 DNA: TGTGCCAGCAGTTACTCGATTTCGACAGCCAACACTGAAGCTTTCTTT
J gene: TRBJ2-7; V gene: TRBV5-6; clone size: NA; D gene: TRBD1; CDR3 protein: CASSWGTGDYEQYF; CDR3 DNA: TGTGCCAGCAGCTGGGGGACAGGGGACTACGAGCAGTACTTC
J gene: TRBJ1-4; V gene: TRBV4-1; clone size: NA; D gene: TRBD1; CDR3 protein: CASSQDGQGGEKLFF; CDR3 DNA: TGCGCCAGCAGCCAGGACGGACAGGGGGGGGAAAAACTGTTTTTT
J gene: TRBJ2-7; V gene: TRBV6-1; clone size: few; D gene: NA; CDR3 protein: CASSEGSYEQYF; CDR3 DNA: TGTGCCAGCAGTGAAGGTAGCTACGAGCAGTACTTC